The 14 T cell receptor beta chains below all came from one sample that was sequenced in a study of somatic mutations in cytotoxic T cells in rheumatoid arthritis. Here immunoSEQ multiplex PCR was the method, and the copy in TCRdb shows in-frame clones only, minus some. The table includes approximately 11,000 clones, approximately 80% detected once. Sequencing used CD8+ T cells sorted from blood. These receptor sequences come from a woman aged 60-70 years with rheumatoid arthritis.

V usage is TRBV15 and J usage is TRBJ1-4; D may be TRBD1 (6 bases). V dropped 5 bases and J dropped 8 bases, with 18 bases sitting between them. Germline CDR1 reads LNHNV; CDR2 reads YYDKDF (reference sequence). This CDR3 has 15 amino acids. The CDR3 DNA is TGTGCCACCAGCGCAGGGAGGGGGGCACGGGAAAAACTGTTTTTT. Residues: CATSAGRGAREKLFF.

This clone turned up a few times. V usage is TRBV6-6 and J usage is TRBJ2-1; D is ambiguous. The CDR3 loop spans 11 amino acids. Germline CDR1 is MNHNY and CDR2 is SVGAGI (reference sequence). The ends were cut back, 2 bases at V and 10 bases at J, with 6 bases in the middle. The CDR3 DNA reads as TGTGCCAGCAGTTACGCGGCAGAGCAGTTCTTC. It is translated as CASSYAAEQFF.

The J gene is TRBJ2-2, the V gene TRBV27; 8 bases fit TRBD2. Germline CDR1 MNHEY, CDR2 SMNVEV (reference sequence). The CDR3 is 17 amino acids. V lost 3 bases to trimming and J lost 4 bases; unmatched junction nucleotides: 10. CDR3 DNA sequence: TGTGCCAGCAGTTTGATAGCGGCGGGAGGACGCACCGGGGAGCTGTTTTTT. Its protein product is CASSLIAAGGRTGELFF.

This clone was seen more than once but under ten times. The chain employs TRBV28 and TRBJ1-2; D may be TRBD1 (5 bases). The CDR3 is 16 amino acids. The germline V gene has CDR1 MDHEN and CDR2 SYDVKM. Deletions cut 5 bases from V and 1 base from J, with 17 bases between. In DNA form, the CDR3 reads TGTGCCAGCAGTCCGGTGGGGGGGATCTATAACTATGGCTACACCTTC. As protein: CASSPVGGIYNYGYTF.

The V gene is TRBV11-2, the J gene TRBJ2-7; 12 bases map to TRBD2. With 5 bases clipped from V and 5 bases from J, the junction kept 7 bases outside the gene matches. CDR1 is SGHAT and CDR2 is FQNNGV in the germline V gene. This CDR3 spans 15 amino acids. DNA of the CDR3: TGTGCCAGCAGCCGTAAGACTAGCGGGAGCCACGAGCAGTACTTC. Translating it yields CASSRKTSGSHEQYF.

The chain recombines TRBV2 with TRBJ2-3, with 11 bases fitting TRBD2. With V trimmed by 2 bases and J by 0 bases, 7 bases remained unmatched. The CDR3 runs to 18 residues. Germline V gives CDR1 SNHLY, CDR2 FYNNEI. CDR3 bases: TGTGCCAGCAGTGAATGGATCACTAGCGGGAGTAGCACAGATACGCAGTATTTT. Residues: CASSEWITSGSSTDTQYF.

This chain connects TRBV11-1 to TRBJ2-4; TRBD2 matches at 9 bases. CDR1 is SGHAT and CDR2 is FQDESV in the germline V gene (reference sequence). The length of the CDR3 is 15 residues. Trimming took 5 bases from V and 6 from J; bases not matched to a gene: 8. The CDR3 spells CASSPVGLARNIQYF. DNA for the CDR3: TGTGCCAGCAGCCCCGTGGGACTAGCTAGAAACATTCAGTACTTC. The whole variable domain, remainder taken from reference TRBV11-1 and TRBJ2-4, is EAEVAQSPRYKITEKSQAVAFWCDPISGHATLYWYRQILGQGPELLVQFQDESVVDDSQLPKDRFSAERLKGVDSTLKIQPAELGDSAMYLCASSPVGLARNIQYFGAGTRLSVL.

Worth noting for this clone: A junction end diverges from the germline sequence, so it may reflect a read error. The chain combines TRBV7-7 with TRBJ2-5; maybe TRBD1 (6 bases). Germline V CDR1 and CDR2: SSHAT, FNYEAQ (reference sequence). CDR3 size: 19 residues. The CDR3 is CASSLHPLYPADSQETQYF. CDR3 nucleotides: TGTGCTAGCAGCTTACACCCTTTATACCCCGCGGACAGTCAAGAGACCCAGTACTTC.

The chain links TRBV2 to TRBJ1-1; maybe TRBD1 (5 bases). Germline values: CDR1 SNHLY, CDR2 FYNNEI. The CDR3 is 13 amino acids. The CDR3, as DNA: TGTGCAAGCCGGCGGGGCGAGGGCACTGAAGCTTTCTTT. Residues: CASRRGEGTEAFF.

CDR3 residues: CASSLSLAGGWEQYF. CDR3 nucleotide sequence: TGTGCCAGCAGTTTAAGTCTAGCGGGAGGGTGGGAGCAGTACTTC. The chain uses TRBV27 and TRBJ2-7; 12 nucleotides match TRBD2. CDR1 is MNHEY and CDR2 is SMNVEV in the germline V gene (reference sequence). V shed 2 bases and J 7 bases; nucleotides not matched to a gene: 6. The CDR3 is 15 amino acids.

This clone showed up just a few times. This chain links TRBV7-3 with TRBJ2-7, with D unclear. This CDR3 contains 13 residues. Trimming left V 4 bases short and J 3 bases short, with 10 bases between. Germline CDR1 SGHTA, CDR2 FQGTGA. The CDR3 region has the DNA TGTGCCAGCAGCTCCGACATAGGCTACGAGCAGTACTTC. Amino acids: CASSSDIGYEQYF.

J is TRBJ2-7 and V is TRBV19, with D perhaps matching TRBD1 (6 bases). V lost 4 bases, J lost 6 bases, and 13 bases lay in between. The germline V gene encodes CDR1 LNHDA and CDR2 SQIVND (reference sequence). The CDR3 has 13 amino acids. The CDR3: CASSKGTYREQYF. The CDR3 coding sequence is TGTGCCAGTAGTAAGGGGACATATCGCGAGCAGTACTTC.

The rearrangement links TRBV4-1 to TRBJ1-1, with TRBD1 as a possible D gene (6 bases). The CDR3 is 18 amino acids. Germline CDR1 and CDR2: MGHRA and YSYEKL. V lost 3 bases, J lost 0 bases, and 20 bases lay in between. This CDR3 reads CASSQNTGLSPMNTEAFF. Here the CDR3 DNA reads TGCGCCAGCAGCCAGAATACAGGGTTATCTCCCATGAACACTGAAGCTTTCTTT.

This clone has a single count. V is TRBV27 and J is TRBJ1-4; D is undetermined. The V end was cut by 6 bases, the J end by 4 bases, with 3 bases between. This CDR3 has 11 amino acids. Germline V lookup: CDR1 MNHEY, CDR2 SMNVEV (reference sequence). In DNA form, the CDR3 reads TGTGCCAGCAGCCATAATGAAAAACTGTTTTTT. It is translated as CASSHNEKLFF.